These 8 T cell receptor beta chains came from one sample sequenced in a study of cytomegalovirus exposure and HLA in healthy donors. The PCR made use of 60 Vbeta and 13 Jbeta primers. Produced via immunoSEQ multiplex PCR; TCRdb's table is partial and in-frame only. The sample shows roughly 170,000 clones, over 70% of them seen only once. The specimen sequenced was PBMCs. The receptors here all came from a woman aged 25-40 years in good health and CMV-seronegative.

The V gene is TRBV27, the J gene TRBJ2-2; 7 nucleotides match TRBD2. J was trimmed by 7 bases and V by 1 base; bases with no gene match: 3. The CDR3 spans 14 residues. CDR1 is MNHEY and CDR2 is SMNVEV in the germline V gene (reference sequence). CDR3 in amino acids: CASSLLPGGGELFF. The CDR3, as DNA: TGTGCCAGCAGTTTATTGCCGGGGGGCGGGGAGCTGTTTTTT.

J is TRBJ1-1 and V is TRBV18, with D possibly being TRBD1 (5 bases). V dropped 2 bases and J dropped 2 bases, with 15 bases sitting between them. CDR1 and CDR2 from the germline V gene are KGHSH and LQKENI. The CDR3 sequence is 16 residues long. The CDR3 reads CASSPGESGDNTEAFF. Here the CDR3 DNA reads TGTGCCAGCTCACCAGGGGAATCGGGGGATAACACTGAAGCTTTCTTT.

The chain couples TRBV19 to TRBJ2-5; 7 nucleotides align to TRBD2. The germline V gene has CDR1 LNHDA and CDR2 SQIVND (reference sequence). V was clipped by 3 bases and J by 2 bases; unmatched bases: 6. This CDR3 has 15 residues. CDR3 in DNA: TGTGCCAGTAGTATGCAAGCGGGGCTACAAGAGACCCAGTACTTC. It is translated as CASSMQAGLQETQYF.

The chain is built from TRBV5-1 and TRBJ1-2, with D perhaps TRBD1 (6 bases). CDR1 and CDR2 from the germline V gene are SGHRS and YFSETQ. V was cut by 0 bases and J by 1 base, with 10 bases left in between. This CDR3 comprises 15 residues. The CDR3 DNA reads as TGCGCCAGCAGCTTGGTACAGGGCGATAACTATGGCTACACCTTC. As protein: CASSLVQGDNYGYTF.

This clone appeared a single time. The V gene is TRBV27, the J gene TRBJ1-6, with 8 bases matching TRBD1. CDR1 and CDR2 from the germline V gene are MNHEY and SMNVEV (reference sequence). The length of the CDR3 is 14 residues. The V segment lost 7 bases and the J segment 6 bases; nucleotides outside the gene matches: 5. CDR3 residues: CASTRDRGNSPLHF. In DNA form, the CDR3 reads TGTGCCAGCACCCGAGACAGGGGTAATTCACCCCTCCACTTT.

Notes on this clone: One junction end disagrees with the germline gene, perhaps due to a read error. The chain recombines TRBV27 with TRBJ2-4; 9 bases agree with TRBD2. The CDR3 consists of 14 residues. Germline lookup yields CDR1 MNHEY and CDR2 SMNVEV (reference sequence). CDR3 in amino acids: CASSPGLAKNSQYF. CDR3 sequence (DNA): TGTGCCAGCAGTCCGGGACTAGCCAAAAACAGTCAGTACTTC.

This chain uses TRBV4-1 with TRBJ2-3; 9 nucleotides align to TRBD2. V lost 0 bases to trimming and J lost 4 bases; unmatched junction nucleotides: 11. This CDR3 has 18 residues. Germline V gene sequence: CDR1 MGHRA, CDR2 YSYEKL. CDR3 DNA sequence: TGCGCCAGCAGCCAAGATCGTTTGGCGGGAGGGCCGTCAGATACGCAGTATTTT. This encodes CASSQDRLAGGPSDTQYF.

The chain uses TRBV7-9 and TRBJ1-1; 8 bases fit TRBD1. The J segment lost 5 bases and the V segment lost 5 bases, leaving 7 bases of the junction unmatched. Germline V CDR1 and CDR2: SEHNR, FQNEAQ (reference sequence). The CDR3 loop spans 14 amino acids. The CDR3 is CASSHPGGSTEAFF. The CDR3 nucleotides are TGTGCCAGCAGCCACCCAGGGGGCAGTACTGAAGCTTTCTTT.